One sample yielded the 16 T cell receptor beta chains listed below, sequenced in a study of control samples from healthy donors and cancer patients. Sequenced by immunoSEQ multiplex PCR; TCRdb stores in-frame clones only, minus some. The table shows some 130,000 clones, with about nine tenths occurring only once. The sequenced sample consisted of blood. These receptor sequences come from a man younger than 35 in good health.

This sequence joins TRBV7-2 and TRBJ2-2; no reliable D call. V was shortened by 1 base and J by 1 base, with 10 bases between the two germline ends. The CDR3 is made up of 16 amino acids. Germline lookup yields CDR1 SGHTA and CDR2 FQGNSA. CDR3: CASSLERPENTGELFF. CDR3 DNA: TGTGCCAGCAGCTTAGAAAGACCCGAGAACACCGGGGAGCTGTTTTTT.

The chain combines TRBV27 with TRBJ1-5; possibly TRBD1 for D (5 bases). Germline CDR1 reads MNHEY; CDR2 reads SMNVEV (reference sequence). The CDR3 is 16 amino acids. Trimming left V 3 bases short and J 3 bases short, with 15 bases between. CDR3 in DNA: TGTGCCAGCAGTTTGGGGACTGAGAACTCCAATCAGCCCCAGCATTTT. Translation gives CASSLGTENSNQPQHF.

The chain links TRBV4-1 to TRBJ1-4; weak D call: TRBD1 (5 bases). Trimming cost V 0 bases and J 3 bases, with 17 bases left between them. CDR1 MGHRA and CDR2 YSYEKL come from the germline V gene. The CDR3 runs 18 residues. The CDR3 loop reads CASSQEDSRVVANEKLFF. The CDR3 DNA reads as TGCGCCAGCAGCCAAGAGGATTCCAGGGTCGTAGCTAATGAAAAACTGTTTTTT.

The chain has TRBV27 and TRBJ2-2; weak D call: TRBD1 (5 bases). The germline gives CDR1 MNHEY, CDR2 SMNVEV (reference sequence). V lost 2 bases, J lost 6 bases, and 7 bases lay in between. The CDR3 contains 13 residues. CDR3 loop: CASSLRGSGELFF. CDR3 in DNA: TGTGCCAGCAGTTTAAGGGGTTCCGGGGAGCTGTTTTTT.

The rearrangement joins TRBV4-1 to TRBJ2-7; 9 nucleotides line up with TRBD1. Germline V gene data show CDR1 as MGHRA and CDR2 as YSYEKL. The J segment lost 0 bases and the V segment lost 3 bases, leaving 3 bases of the junction unmatched. This CDR3 region has 15 residues. CDR3 in amino acids: CASSHPGQGSYEQYF. The CDR3 DNA is TGCGCCAGCAGCCACCCGGGACAGGGCTCCTACGAGCAGTACTTC.

This chain uses TRBV5-1 with TRBJ2-4; D remains unclear. The CDR3 runs to 13 residues. Between the trimmed V and J ends, which lost 4 bases and 2 bases, there was a span of 7 bases. Germline V lookup: CDR1 SGHRS, CDR2 YFSETQ. In DNA form, the CDR3 reads TGCGCCAGCAGCAGGGTTCCCAAAAACATTCAGTACTTC. It encodes CASSRVPKNIQYF.

The J gene is TRBJ1-4, the V gene TRBV19, with a weak D call TRBD1 (5 bases). V was shortened by 3 bases and J by 11 bases, with 10 bases between the two germline ends. The CDR3 is 12 residues long. CDR1 is LNHDA and CDR2 is SQIVND in the germline V gene (reference sequence). The DNA for the CDR3 is TGTGCCAGTAGTATTGGGGGGGACAAACTGTTTTTT. Amino acids: CASSIGGDKLFF.

The chain has TRBV6-1 and TRBJ2-3; D could derive from TRBD1 or TRBD2 (6 bases each). Trimming took off 0 bases at V and 0 bases at J, with 16 bases between the two ends. CDR3 length: 18 residues. The germline V gene encodes CDR1 MNHNS and CDR2 SASEGT. The CDR3 here is CASSEAPYWGASTDTQYF. The CDR3 DNA reads as TGTGCCAGCAGTGAAGCGCCTTATTGGGGGGCTAGCACAGATACGCAGTATTTT.

The chain employs TRBV7-6 and TRBJ1-5; 11 bases agree with TRBD1. The CDR3 has 15 residues. The V and J ends lost 4 bases and 3 bases, in that order; junction bases with no gene match: 2. Germline CDR1 is SGHVS and CDR2 is FNYEAQ. CDR3 sequence: CASSSGQGVNQPQHF. The CDR3 DNA follows: TGTGCCAGCAGCTCGGGACAGGGGGTCAATCAGCCCCAGCATTTT.

As DNA, the CDR3 is TGTGCCAGCAGTGCCCTGGCCGATTGGGAGACCCAGTACTTC. It encodes CASSALADWETQYF. This chain joins TRBV25-1 and TRBJ2-5; D uncertain. The CDR3 extends over 14 amino acids. Trimming took off 4 bases at V and 5 bases at J, with 14 bases between the two ends. Looked up from germline, CDR1 is MGHDK and CDR2 is SYGVNS.

The chain combines TRBV7-6 with TRBJ2-7, with 7 bases matching TRBD1. The length of the CDR3 is 16 residues. Germline V gene lookup returns CDR1 SGHVS and CDR2 FNYEAQ. J was trimmed by 3 bases and V by 5 bases; bases with no gene match: 13. As DNA, the CDR3 is TGTGCCAGCAGCCCAATCCCGGGACAGACCAACTACGAGCAGTACTTC. Translated: CASSPIPGQTNYEQYF.

The rearrangement joins TRBV11-2 to TRBJ2-7; tentative D call: TRBD2 (6 bases). Looked up from germline, CDR1 is SGHAT and CDR2 is FQNNGV. CDR3 length: 14 residues. The V end was cut by 1 base, the J end by 5 bases, with 12 bases between. DNA of the CDR3: TGTGCCAGCAGCTTAGTGGCGGGGTCCCACGAGCAGTACTTC. It yields the protein CASSLVAGSHEQYF.

This chain joins TRBV5-1 and TRBJ2-3, with no clear D. The CDR3 spans 14 residues. Per germline, CDR1 SGHRS and CDR2 YFSETQ. V lost 4 bases and J 4 bases, leaving 13 bases between the germline ends. The DNA for the CDR3 is TGCGCCAGCAGCGTCCCAAGATCGGCAGATACGCAGTATTTT. Its translation: CASSVPRSADTQYF.

The chain links TRBV21-1 to TRBJ1-1. TRBV21-1 is a documented pseudogene. The CDR3 runs 13 residues. CDR3 in amino acids: CASSKIGNTEAFF. The CDR3 DNA is TGTGCCAGCAGCAAAATAGGGAACACTGAAGCTTTCTTT.

The CDR3 is CASSKTVGTIHEQYF. CDR3 DNA: TGTGCCAGCAGCAAAACAGTCGGGACAATACACGAGCAGTACTTC. The rearrangement joins TRBV5-5 to TRBJ2-7; tentative D call: TRBD1 (6 bases). CDR3 length equals 15 residues. Trimming took 4 bases from V and 5 from J, leaving 19 bases between them. Per germline, CDR1 SGHKS and CDR2 YYEKEE (reference sequence).

The rearrangement joins TRBV27 to TRBJ2-3; 7 nucleotides agree with TRBD1. This CDR3 spans 14 amino acids. Germline V gene lookup returns CDR1 MNHEY and CDR2 SMNVEV (reference sequence). V lost 5 bases and J lost 1; bases outside the gene matches: 3. The CDR3 DNA is TGTGCCAGCAGTCCAGGGGGTCGCACAGATACGCAGTATTTT. The encoded protein is CASSPGGRTDTQYF.